The 21 T cell receptor beta chains below were found in one sample sequenced in a study of early T cells in non-severe SARS-CoV-2 infection. TCRdb reprocessed the 5' RACE reads via MiXCR and lists one record per CDR3 protein. The sample holds around 19,000 distinct CDR3 sequences, approximately 4.3% seen once. The specimen sequenced was whole blood. Receptor source: an adult who was a healthcare worker with PCR-confirmed SARS-CoV-2 infection or an uninfected control (not recorded which).

Of note for this clonotype: This may be a read error, as it is one base from a much larger clone. This rearrangement joins TRBV9 to TRBJ2-1; no firm D call. CDR3 length: 15 amino acids. CDR1 is SGDLS and CDR2 is YYNGEE in the germline V gene. As DNA, the CDR3 is TGTGCCAGCAGCGTAGCTACGGTTCGCTACCATGAGCAGTTCTTC. This encodes CASSVATVRYHEQFF.

The V call is TRBV29-1, the J call TRBJ2-3; D may be TRBD1 or TRBD2 (6 bases each). The germline V gene encodes CDR1 SQVTM and CDR2 ANQGSEA. CDR3 length equals 12 residues. With 7 bases removed from V and 3 bases from J, the gap between germline ends came to 11 bases. CDR3 amino acids: CSGRGMTDTQYF. The CDR3 region has the DNA TGCAGCGGGAGGGGGATGACAGATACGCAGTATTTT.

CDR3 sequence (DNA): TGTGCCACCAGCAGAGAAATACAGGGGGATTCACCCCTCCACTTT. This codes for CATSREIQGDSPLHF. The V call is TRBV15, the J call TRBJ1-6; 8 positions agree with TRBD1. The CDR3 runs 15 residues. V dropped 0 bases and J dropped 8; count of bases not matched to a gene: 3. CDR1 and CDR2 (germline): LNHNV, YYDKDF (reference sequence).

Relative to its sample, this clonotype is medium-sized (0.01 to 0.1%). This chain joins TRBV12-3 or TRBV12-4 and TRBJ1-1; TRBD1 matches 7 bases. CDR3 length: 14 residues. The ends lost 6 bases at V and 4 bases at J; junction bases unmatched: 8. The CDR3 DNA sequence: TGTGCCAGCAGCCACGGACAGGTTTTCACTGAAGCTTTCTTT. Its translation is CASSHGQVFTEAFF.

At least ten counts were recorded for this clonotype. The chain is built from TRBV12-3 or TRBV12-4 and TRBJ2-7, with TRBD1 matching 7 bases. V shed 4 bases, J shed 6 bases, and the junction held 6 bases outside the gene matches. This CDR3 has 13 amino acids. CDR3 sequence (DNA): TGTGCCAGCAGTTACGACAGGGTAAGCGAGCAGTACTTC. It codes for CASSYDRVSEQYF.

This clonotype was found a few times. This chain links TRBV5-1 with TRBJ2-5; the match to TRBD2 covers 11 bases. Germline V lookup: CDR1 SGHRS, CDR2 YFSETQ. V shed 3 bases and J 2 bases; nucleotides not matched to a gene: 6. The CDR3 consists of 16 residues. Here the CDR3 DNA reads TGCGCCAGCAGCTCCAAACTAGCGGGGGTACAAGAGACCCAGTACTTC. Amino acids: CASSSKLAGVQETQYF.

This clonotype is termed medium-sized (0.01 to 0.1%). This chain uses TRBV20-1 with TRBJ2-1; either TRBD1 or TRBD2 may fit D (6 bases each). Germline V gene data show CDR1 as DFQATT and CDR2 as SNEGSKA (reference sequence). This CDR3 comprises 15 residues. The V gene lost 6 bases and the J gene lost 6 bases, with 21 bases spanning the gap. The CDR3 bases are TGCAGTGCGCCCGGGGGCACCGAATATTCCAATGAGCAGTTCTTC. Protein sequence: CSAPGGTEYSNEQFF.

This clonotype was detected ten times or more. The V and J genes are TRBV6-6 and TRBJ1-6, with TRBD1 as a possible D gene (5 bases). Trimming stripped 3 bases from V and 8 bases from J, with 14 bases between. There are 15 residues in the CDR3. Per germline, CDR1 MNHNY and CDR2 SVGAGI (reference sequence). CDR3 in amino acids: CASSYTDSRYSPLHF. DNA of the CDR3: TGTGCCAGCAGTTATACTGACAGCCGATATTCACCCCTCCACTTT.

This clonotype has a handful of counts. The gene calls are TRBV5-1 and TRBJ2-6, with D perhaps matching TRBD1 or TRBD2 (5 bases each). The V gene's germline CDR1 is SGHRS and CDR2 YFSETQ. The V end was cut by 1 base, the J end by 7 bases, with 9 bases between. The CDR3 is made up of 14 amino acids. CDR3 protein: CASSLRDAANVLTF. The CDR3 coding sequence is TGCGCCAGCAGCTTGAGGGACGCAGCCAACGTCCTGACTTTC.

This clonotype was seen repeatedly, ten times or more. The genes are TRBV10-3 and TRBJ1-6, with TRBD1 matching 7 bases. Germline values: CDR1 ENHRY, CDR2 SYGVKD. This CDR3 has 15 residues. V lost 4 bases, J lost 9 bases, and 9 bases stayed unmatched. CDR3 nucleotide sequence: TGTGCCATCAGTGCGGGACAACAGGGGAGTTCACCCCTCCACTTT. Its translation: CAISAGQQGSSPLHF.

This clonotype occurred many times. The chain uses TRBV6-2 or TRBV6-3 and TRBJ1-1; D may be TRBD1 (5 bases). Germline V gene lookup returns CDR1 MNHEY and CDR2 SVGEGT. This CDR3 has 13 amino acids. Trimming removed 2 bases at V and 5 bases at J, with 9 bases between. CDR3 region: CASSYRGGTEAFF. The CDR3 nucleotides are TGTGCCAGCAGTTACAGGGGAGGTACTGAAGCTTTCTTT.

The table lists this clonotype with many counts. The rearrangement uses TRBV29-1 and TRBJ2-7; tentatively, D is TRBD1 or TRBD2 (5 bases each). CDR1 and CDR2 from the germline V gene are SQVTM and ANQGSEA. The CDR3 is 15 residues long. With 0 bases removed from V and 1 base from J, the gap between germline ends came to 13 bases. This chain's CDR3 is CSVEDWGTGSYEQYF. CDR3 in DNA: TGCAGCGTTGAAGATTGGGGGACGGGTTCCTACGAGCAGTACTTC.

This clonotype was picked up many times. The chain has TRBV5-1 and TRBJ2-7; D may be TRBD2 (6 bases). The V gene's germline CDR1 is SGHRS and CDR2 YFSETQ. The CDR3 sequence is 15 residues long. Trimming removed 4 bases from V and 4 bases from J, with 18 bases in between. This chain's CDR3 is CASSLQTSSLYEQYF. The CDR3 nucleotides read TGCGCCAGCAGCCTCCAGACTAGTTCTCTTTACGAGCAGTACTTC.

Ten or more counts support this clonotype. The chain recombines TRBV5-1 with TRBJ1-1; D is undetermined. Germline CDR1 reads SGHRS; CDR2 reads YFSETQ. Trimming shortened V by 0 bases and J by 3 bases, and 9 bases separated the two germline ends. The CDR3 runs to 14 residues. The CDR3: CASSLEVTDTEAFF. CDR3 coding DNA: TGCGCCAGCAGCTTGGAAGTGACGGACACTGAAGCTTTCTTT.

This clonotype was detected many times. V is TRBV12-3 or TRBV12-4 and J is TRBJ2-5, with a weak D call TRBD2 (6 bases). The CDR3 has 15 amino acids. V was cut by 7 bases and J by 3 bases, with 18 bases left in between. CDR3 DNA sequence: TGTGCCAGCAAAATGGCTACTTGGGGGGAAGAGACCCAGTACTTC. This sequence encodes CASKMATWGEETQYF.

The gene calls are TRBV13 and TRBJ2-1; 10 bases align to TRBD2. This CDR3 comprises 13 residues. Germline assignment: CDR1 PRHDT and CDR2 FYEKMQ (reference sequence). The junction had 2 bases not matched to a gene; V was cut back by 8 bases and J by 4 bases. DNA for the CDR3: TGTGCCAGCCAGACTAGCGGGTACAATGAGCAGTTCTTC. Its translation: CASQTSGYNEQFF.

This clonotype has at least ten counts. This chain links TRBV7-9 with TRBJ1-2; D unclear. The CDR3 consists of 14 residues. V lost 1 base and J 6 bases, leaving 12 bases between the germline ends. The germline V gene encodes CDR1 SEHNR and CDR2 FQNEAQ (reference sequence). The CDR3 DNA sequence: TGTGCCAGCAGCTTAGACTCCGAACTGAATGGCTACACCTTC. Translating it yields CASSLDSELNGYTF.

This clonotype was counted only a few times. V and J are TRBV15 and TRBJ1-1, with unresolved D. The CDR3 loop spans 16 amino acids. CDR1 is LNHNV and CDR2 is YYDKDF in the germline V gene (reference sequence). V lost 1 base to trimming and J lost 3 bases, with 15 bases between them. CDR3 sequence: CATSRAGIPIHTEAFF. In DNA, the CDR3 is TGTGCCACCAGCAGAGCTGGGATTCCGATACACACTGAAGCTTTCTTT. Variable domain in full (rest from reference TRBV15 and TRBJ1-1): DAMVIQNPRYQVTQFGKPVTLSCSQTLNHNVMYWYQQKSSQAPKLLFHYYDKDFNNEADTPDNFQSRRPNTSFCFLDIRSPGLGDTAMYLCATSRAGIPIHTEAFFGQGTRLTVV.

This clonotype was observed at least ten times. This chain uses TRBV7-6 with TRBJ1-1; no clear D. The V end was cut by 1 base, the J end by 1 base, with 10 bases between. Per germline, CDR1 SGHVS and CDR2 FNYEAQ. This CDR3 is 15 amino acids long. In nucleotides, the CDR3 is TGTGCCAGCAGCTTAGAGGGCGGGGAGAACACTGAAGCTTTCTTT. It translates to CASSLEGGENTEAFF. The full variable domain, in which reference TRBV7-6 and TRBJ1-1 provide the parts outside the CDR3, is GAGVSQSPRYKVTKRGQDVALRCDPISGHVSLYWYRQALGQGPEFLTYFNYEAQQDKSGLPNDRFSAERPEGSISTLTIQRTEQRDSAMYRCASSLEGGENTEAFFGQGTRLTVV.

This clonotype has a count of ten or more. CDR3 loop: CASSSRWGGKWENSPLHF. The CDR3 DNA is TGTGCCAGCAGCTCCCGTTGGGGGGGGAAGTGGGAGAATTCACCCCTCCACTTT. The J gene is TRBJ1-6, the V gene TRBV7-9; possible D gene TRBD1, 5 bases. The CDR3 consists of 18 residues. Per the germline V gene, CDR1 is SEHNR and CDR2 is FQNEAQ (reference sequence). V was trimmed by 4 bases and J by 7 bases, leaving 23 bases between them.

This clonotype was seen ten or more times. V and J are TRBV5-4 and TRBJ2-3; 7 bases map to TRBD1. V lost 4 bases and J lost 2; bases outside the gene matches: 10. The germline V gene has CDR1 SGHNT and CDR2 YYREEE (reference sequence). The CDR3 length is 16 residues. This CDR3 is CASSPIRDRNTDTQYF. The CDR3 bases are TGTGCCAGCAGCCCAATCCGGGACAGAAACACAGATACGCAGTATTTT. Combining the CDR3 with reference TRBV5-4 and TRBJ2-3 gives the whole variable domain ETGVTQSPTHLIKTRGQQVTLRCSSQSGHNTVSWYQQALGQGPQFIFQYYREEENGRGNFPPRFSGLQFPNYSSELNVNALELDDSALYLCASSPIRDRNTDTQYFGPGTRLTVL.